The 4 T cell receptor beta chains presented below share a single source sample, sequenced in a study of identical twins. A single record per CDR3 protein comes from TCRdb applying MiXCR to the 5' RACE reads. Counted here are 1.5 million to 2 million distinct CDR3 sequences, under 35% occurring once; the ten biggest clones make up about 0.27%. Material: cord blood. These receptors all stem from a newborn girl in good health.

Notes on this clonotype: Just one base apart from a much larger clone, this may be a read error. This chain links TRBV2 with TRBJ2-7; D is unclear. The germline gives CDR1 SNHLY, CDR2 FYNNEI. The CDR3 is 14 residues long. V was clipped by 4 bases and J by 0 bases, with 10 bases between them. The CDR3 loop reads CASSGSASSYEQYF. The CDR3 DNA reads as TGTGCCAGCAGTGGGTCCGCCAGCTCCTACGAGCAGTACTTC.

The table lists this clonotype with a few counts. V gene TRBV20-1 combines with J gene TRBJ2-3; TRBD1 is a possible D gene (6 bases). The CDR3 contains 14 residues. Germline V gives CDR1 DFQATT, CDR2 SNEGSKA (reference sequence). Trimming took off 5 bases at V and 2 bases at J, with 14 bases between the two ends. CDR3 region: CSAGNRALTDTQYF. The CDR3 coding sequence is TGCAGTGCTGGCAACAGGGCCCTCACAGATACGCAGTATTTT.

On this clonotype itself: Its ends do not fully match the called genes, so a read error is possible. The chain carries TRBV5-5 and TRBJ2-1; tentatively, D is TRBD1 or TRBD2 (6 bases each). The CDR3 sequence is 16 residues long. The germline gives CDR1 SGHKS, CDR2 YYEKEE (reference sequence). The CDR3 reads CASSFMPGSGANERFF. CDR3 DNA: TGTGCCAGCAGCTTCATGCCCGGGTCGGGGGCCAATGAGCGGTTCTTC. Filled out from reference TRBV5-5 and TRBJ2-1, the complete variable domain reads DAGVTQSPTHLIKTRGQQVTLRCSPISGHKSVSWYQQVLGQGPQFIFQYYEKEERGRGNFPDRFSARQFPNYSSELNVNALLLGDSALYLCASSFMPGSGANERFFGPGTRLTVL.

This clonotype was counted a few times. The rearrangement joins TRBV28 to TRBJ1-5, with D possibly matching TRBD1 (5 bases). The CDR3 runs to 17 residues. Germline assignment: CDR1 MDHEN and CDR2 SYDVKM. V was cut by 1 base and J by 1 base, with 14 bases left in between. DNA for the CDR3: TGTGCCAGCAGTTTATCGGGCTGGGGCATAAGCAATCAGCCCCAGCATTTT. It is translated as CASSLSGWGISNQPQHF.